This TCR beta chain was observed in a study of radiotherapy plus CTLA-4 blockade in lung cancer. For the study at large: Objective responses occurred in 15% to 20% of patients; 31% had disease control.

The method was immunoSEQ multiplex PCR; TCRdb's version includes in-frame clones alone and lacks a portion of them. The repertoire holds around 99,000 clones, with 70% to 90% as singletons. Notes on the study in general: TCR clones of tumor origin grew in blood after radiotherapy plus ipilimumab.

A word on this clone: What it binds is not known.

The sample consisted of peripheral blood, taken from a patient treated with radiotherapy plus ipilimumab. The receptor was isolated from a human donor with non-small cell lung cancer that progressed on radiotherapy plus ipilimumab.

DNA for the CDR3: TGTGCCAGCAGTTCCGGACAGGCTGGAACTGAAGCTTTCTTT. It specifies CASSSGQAGTEAFF. This rearrangement joins TRBV27 to TRBJ1-1; 7 nucleotides align to TRBD1. The CDR3 has 14 residues. Trimming took 4 bases from V and 5 from J; bases not matched to a gene: 7. Germline CDR1 and CDR2: MNHEY and SMNVEV (reference sequence).